Listed here are 15 T cell receptor beta chains from one sample, sequenced in a study of blood T cell repertoires in COVID-19. Method: immunoSEQ multiplex PCR; TCRdb's copy keeps in-frame clones and lacks some. The sample records 150,000 or so clones, 75% to 90% being singletons. Material: PBMCs or T cells enriched from blood (not recorded which). The receptors were sampled from a woman between 55 and 75 years old who had recovered from COVID-19.

The chain couples TRBV6-1 to TRBJ1-1; the D gene is possibly TRBD1 (5 bases). Germline CDR1 MNHNS, CDR2 SASEGT. This CDR3 spans 14 amino acids. The V end was cut by 1 base, the J end by 10 bases, with 16 bases between. The CDR3 DNA reads TGTGCCAGCAGTGAAGGGGGCCTGATAGTGGTAGCTTTCTTT. Its protein is CASSEGGLIVVAFF.

The gene calls are TRBV5-6 and TRBJ1-1; the D is unclear. From germline, CDR1 is SGHDT and CDR2 YYEEEE. The CDR3 extends over 15 amino acids. V was pared by 1 base and J by 4 bases, with 14 bases between. The DNA for the CDR3 is TGTGCCAGCAGCTTGTTGTGGGAGGGTAGCACTGAAGCTTTCTTT. It encodes CASSLLWEGSTEAFF.

This clone was seen only once. This chain links TRBV7-9 with TRBJ1-5; D is perhaps TRBD1 (6 bases). The CDR3 is made up of 15 amino acids. CDR1 and CDR2 (germline): SEHNR, FQNEAQ (reference sequence). With 4 bases removed from V and 4 bases from J, the gap between germline ends came to 14 bases. CDR3 coding DNA: TGTGCCAGCAGCTACGGGGGGCAGATGAATCAGCCCCAGCATTTT. Translation gives CASSYGGQMNQPQHF. Combining the CDR3 with reference TRBV7-9 and TRBJ1-5 gives the whole variable domain DTGVSQNPRHKITKRGQNVTFRCDPISEHNRLYWYRQTLGQGPEFLTYFQNEAQLEKSRLLSDRFSAERPKGSFSTLEIQRTEQGDSAMYLCASSYGGQMNQPQHFGDGTRLSIL.

Many counts were recorded for this clone. V is TRBV10-1 and J is TRBJ1-1; the D is unclear. This CDR3 region has 12 residues. Germline CDR1 reads WNHNN; CDR2 reads SYGVQD (reference sequence). Trimming took 2 bases from V and 8 from J, leaving 9 bases between them. CDR3 protein: CASSEHGEEAFF. For the CDR3, the DNA is TGCGCCAGCAGTGAGCACGGGGAAGAAGCTTTCTTT.

This chain links TRBV15 with TRBJ2-2; D uncertain. The CDR3 length is 14 residues. V shed 5 bases and J shed 7 bases, with 14 bases lying between them. Per the germline V gene, CDR1 is LNHNV and CDR2 is YYDKDF (reference sequence). The CDR3 loop reads CATSQTVMVGELFF. CDR3 coding DNA: TGTGCCACCAGCCAAACAGTTATGGTCGGGGAGCTGTTTTTT. The full variable domain, in which reference TRBV15 and TRBJ2-2 provide the parts outside the CDR3, is DAMVIQNPRYQVTQFGKPVTLSCSQTLNHNVMYWYQQKSSQAPKLLFHYYDKDFNNEADTPDNFQSRRPNTSFCFLDIRSPGLGDTAMYLCATSQTVMVGELFFGEGSRLTVL.

This clone has only a few counts. This rearrangement joins TRBV9 to TRBJ1-2; perhaps TRBD1 as D (5 bases). From germline, CDR1 is SGDLS and CDR2 YYNGEE. The CDR3 extends over 16 amino acids. V was clipped by 3 bases and J by 6 bases, with 21 bases between them. CDR3 residues: CASSADIHPGMDGYTF. In DNA form, the CDR3 reads TGTGCCAGCAGCGCAGACATACACCCAGGGATGGATGGCTACACCTTC.

The chain has TRBV19 and TRBJ2-7; 9 nucleotides align to TRBD1. CDR3 length: 13 amino acids. Germline CDR1 is LNHDA and CDR2 is SQIVND (reference sequence). Trimming removed 10 bases from V and 6 bases from J; junction bases left unmatched: 10. CDR3 DNA sequence: TGTGCCACCTCAGCCGGGACAGGGTTCGAGCAGTACTTC. Protein sequence: CATSAGTGFEQYF. The variable domain in full, completed from reference TRBV19 and TRBJ2-7, reads DGGITQSPKYLFRKEGQNVTLSCEQNLNHDAMYWYRQDPGQGLRLIYYSQIVNDFQKGDIAEGYSVSREKKESFPLTVTSAQKNPTAFYLCATSAGTGFEQYFGPGTRLTVT.

The rearrangement uses TRBV6-1 and TRBJ1-6; D is possibly TRBD1 (6 bases). Trimming took 3 bases from V and 1 from J, leaving 13 bases between them. The CDR3 runs to 17 residues. Germline-derived CDR1 and CDR2 are MNHNS and SASEGT. The CDR3 loop is CASSDSQGWSYNSPLHF. DNA of the CDR3: TGTGCCAGCAGTGATTCTCAGGGGTGGTCCTATAATTCACCCCTCCACTTT.

The J gene is TRBJ2-5, the V gene TRBV19; TRBD2 agrees at 14 bases. CDR3 length: 15 amino acids. Germline lookup yields CDR1 LNHDA and CDR2 SQIVND (reference sequence). The V gene end was trimmed by 6 bases and the J gene end by 5 bases; junction bases not matched to a gene: 5. In nucleotides, the CDR3 is TGTGCCAGTAGCGGGACTAGCGGGGGATCTGAGACCCAGTACTTC. Its protein product is CASSGTSGGSETQYF.

V usage is TRBV6-5 and J usage is TRBJ1-6; D remains unclear. Trimming cost V 7 bases and J 7 bases, with 14 bases left between them. Germline V lookup: CDR1 MNHEY, CDR2 SVGAGI. This CDR3 spans 14 amino acids. The CDR3: CASMKNSGNSPLHF. The CDR3 nucleotides are TGTGCCAGCATGAAGAACTCCGGGAATTCACCCCTCCACTTT.

The chain joins TRBV3-1 (or the pseudogene TRBV3-2) to TRBJ2-7; 7 bases are a match to TRBD2. Germline V gene data show CDR1 as LGHDT and CDR2 as YNNKEL (reference sequence). Trimming took 4 bases from V and 4 from J; bases not matched to a gene: 13. This CDR3 is 16 amino acids long. The CDR3 sequence is CASSPPETSAGYEQYF. The CDR3, as DNA: TGTGCCAGCAGCCCCCCCGAAACTAGCGCCGGTTACGAGCAGTACTTC.

The table lists this clone with a few counts. CDR3 bases: TGTGCCTGGTCTCCGGGTACCGGACTGAGGTACACCTTC. Translation gives CAWSPGTGLRYTF. This rearrangement joins TRBV30 to TRBJ1-2; D uncertain. Germline values: CDR1 GTSNPN, CDR2 SVGIG (reference sequence). The CDR3 totals 13 residues. Trimming took 5 bases from V and 11 from J, leaving 21 bases between them. The variable domain in full, completed from reference TRBV30 and TRBJ1-2, reads SQTIHQWPATLVQPVGSPLSLECTVEGTSNPNLYWYRQAAGRGLQLLFYSVGIGQISSEVPQNLSASRPQDRQFILSSKKLLLSDSGFYLCAWSPGTGLRYTFGSGTRLTVV.

This clone showed up just a few times. The rearrangement uses TRBV9 and TRBJ1-1, with 9 bases matching TRBD1. Per germline, CDR1 SGDLS and CDR2 YYNGEE. This CDR3 is 16 amino acids long. Germline trimming cut 3 bases from V and 3 bases from J; bases unmatched to any gene: 9. CDR3 sequence reads: CASSADRGGAYTEAFF. Written as DNA, the CDR3 is TGTGCCAGCAGCGCGGACAGGGGTGGTGCATACACTGAAGCTTTCTTT.

The chain is built from TRBV5-1 and TRBJ2-5; 7 nucleotides agree with TRBD1. After removal of 0 bases from V and 1 base from J, the junction contained 3 bases not matched to a gene. Germline V gene data show CDR1 as SGHRS and CDR2 as YFSETQ. The CDR3 length is 15 residues. The CDR3 DNA reads TGCGCCAGCAGCTTGGTGGGACAGCCCCAAGAGACCCAGTACTTC. Residues: CASSLVGQPQETQYF.

The V and J genes are TRBV10-1 and TRBJ2-1; D is unresolved. This CDR3 region has 12 residues. The germline V and J ends were trimmed by 6 bases and 7 bases, with 10 bases remaining between them. Germline assignment: CDR1 WNHNN and CDR2 SYGVQD (reference sequence). CDR3 sequence: CASSATWNEQFF. The DNA of the CDR3 is TGCGCCAGCAGCGCAACTTGGAATGAGCAGTTCTTC.